This is a list of T cell receptor beta chains from one sample in a study of OX40 agonist ivuxolimab in advanced cancers. Sequencing used immunoSEQ multiplex PCR; TCRdb keeps in-frame clones, though not all of them. The table records 90,000 or so clones, 91% of them present only once. Source: CD4+ or CD8+ T cells sorted from blood, taken in a trial of the OX40 agonist ivuxolimab. These receptors all come from an adult with an advanced solid tumor such as melanoma, head and neck, liver or kidney cancer. CDR3s include the opening cysteine and the closing phenylalanine or tryptophan. The order of the fields is D gene, J gene, clone size, V gene, CDR3 protein, CDR3 DNA. The D gene is left open where the match is weak. Only part of the rows carry a size: once, few, many, or a class if the clone is expanded.

D: .; J: TRBJ2-1; size: .; V: TRBV28; CDR3: CASSFYGSSYNEQFF; DNA: TGTGCCAGCAGTTTTTACGGTAGCTCCTACAATGAGCAGTTCTTC
D: TRBD1; J: TRBJ1-4; size: .; V: TRBV28; CDR3: CASGGGTGGFGTNEKLFF; DNA: TGTGCCAGCGGAGGGGGGACAGGGGGATTTGGAACTAATGAAAAACTGTTTTTT
D: .; J: TRBJ2-3; size: .; V: TRBV7-9; CDR3: CASSLGGGGTDTQYF; DNA: TGTGCCAGCAGCTTAGGGGGCGGGGGCACAGATACGCAGTATTTT
D: .; J: TRBJ2-1; size: .; V: TRBV18; CDR3: CASSPSSGTDNEQFF; DNA: TGTGCCAGCTCACCTTCCAGCGGTACGGACAATGAGCAGTTCTTC
D: TRBD2; J: TRBJ2-7; size: .; V: TRBV18; CDR3: CASSPPGLPYEQYF; DNA: TGTGCCAGCTCACCCCCGGGACTACCCTACGAGCAGTACTTC
D: .; J: TRBJ2-4; size: .; V: TRBV28; CDR3: CASSLSSQGPRPYF; DNA: TGTGCCAGCAGTTTAAGTAGCCAGGGCCCCCGACCGTACTTC
D: TRBD1; J: TRBJ2-2; size: .; V: TRBV28; CDR3: CASRPNRGRWGGELFF; DNA: TGTGCCAGCAGACCCAACAGGGGGCGCTGGGGCGGGGAGCTGTTTTTT
D: .; J: TRBJ2-7; size: .; V: TRBV11-3; CDR3: CASSIDGWGSYEQYF; DNA: TGTGCCAGCAGCATAGACGGGTGGGGCTCCTACGAGCAGTACTTC
D: .; J: TRBJ2-3; size: .; V: TRBV2; CDR3: CASSGDFADTQYF; DNA: TGTGCCAGCAGTGGGGACTTTGCAGATACGCAGTATTTT
D: TRBD1; J: TRBJ2-5; size: .; V: TRBV28; CDR3: CASSFTGTGRWKTQYF; DNA: TGTGCCAGCAGTTTTACCGGGACAGGGAGATGGAAGACCCAGTACTTC
D: TRBD1; J: TRBJ1-5; size: .; V: TRBV28; CDR3: CASSYPGGSSNQPQHF; DNA: TGTGCCAGCAGTTACCCAGGGGGTTCGAGCAATCAGCCCCAGCATTTT
D: TRBD2; J: TRBJ2-2; size: .; V: TRBV2; CDR3: CASNTLAPTGELFF; DNA: TGTGCCAGCAACACACTAGCGCCCACCGGGGAGCTGTTTTTT
D: .; J: TRBJ1-1; size: .; V: TRBV5-1; CDR3: CASSLGGYSNTEAFF; DNA: TGCGCCAGCAGCTTGGGGGGTTATTCGAACACTGAAGCTTTCTTT
D: TRBD1; J: TRBJ2-1; size: .; V: TRBV5-4; CDR3: CASSLEGGLISNEQFF; DNA: TGTGCCAGCAGCTTGGAAGGGGGCCTAATCTCCAATGAGCAGTTCTTC
D: .; J: TRBJ2-3; size: .; V: TRBV19; CDR3: CASSISPSQVTQYF; DNA: TGTGCCAGTAGTATCTCACCGTCGCAGGTTACGCAGTATTTT
D: TRBD1; J: TRBJ2-7; size: once; V: TRBV6-6; CDR3: CASKTGTGRREQYF; DNA: TGTGCCAGCAAGACCGGGACAGGGCGGAGGGAGCAGTACTTC
D: .; J: TRBJ2-1; size: .; V: TRBV7-2; CDR3: CASSGSSSYNEQFF; DNA: TGTGCCAGCAGCGGCTCGAGCTCCTACAATGAGCAGTTCTTC
D: .; J: TRBJ2-7; size: .; V: TRBV28; CDR3: CASSLTASREQYF; DNA: TGTGCCAGCAGCCTGACAGCTTCTAGGGAGCAGTACTTC
D: TRBD2; J: TRBJ2-1; size: .; V: TRBV30; CDR3: CAWSPAGGLSYNEQFF; DNA: TGTGCCTGGAGTCCGGCGGGAGGGCTCTCCTACAATGAGCAGTTCTTC
D: TRBD2; J: TRBJ2-7; size: .; V: TRBV23-1; CDR3: CASSQLGTSGVLPSYEQYF; DNA: TGCGCCAGCAGTCAATTGGGGACTAGCGGGGTACTCCCATCCTACGAGCAGTACTTC
D: TRBD2; J: TRBJ2-2; size: .; V: TRBV7-2; CDR3: CASSLALAGGSGELFF; DNA: TGTGCCAGCAGCTTAGCGCTAGCGGGAGGTTCGGGGGAGCTGTTTTTT
D: .; J: TRBJ1-1; size: .; V: TRBV7-2; CDR3: CASSPRQTNTEAFF; DNA: TGTGCCAGCAGCCCGCGACAGACGAACACTGAAGCTTTCTTT
D: .; J: TRBJ2-7; size: .; V: TRBV15; CDR3: CATSRLVGYEQYF; DNA: TGTGCCACCAGCAGGTTAGTAGGCTACGAGCAGTACTTC
D: .; J: TRBJ2-7; size: .; V: TRBV7-3; CDR3: CASSLGGGYEQYF; DNA: TGTGCCAGCAGCCTGGGGGGAGGCTACGAGCAGTACTTC
D: .; J: TRBJ1-5; size: .; V: TRBV30; CDR3: CAWSGGGGQPQHF; DNA: TGTGCCTGGAGCGGAGGGGGAGGTCAGCCCCAGCATTTT
D: .; J: TRBJ1-2; size: .; V: TRBV7-9; CDR3: CASSLAPSEGLYGYTF; DNA: TGTGCCAGCAGCTTAGCACCGTCGGAGGGACTATATGGCTACACCTTC
D: .; J: TRBJ2-1; size: .; V: TRBV30; CDR3: CAWSLAALSSYNEQFF; DNA: TGTGCCTGGAGTCTAGCCGCTTTAAGCTCCTACAATGAGCAGTTCTTC
D: .; J: TRBJ1-4; size: .; V: TRBV5-1; CDR3: CASSSPGRNEKLFF; DNA: TGCGCCAGCAGCTCACCCGGCCGTAATGAAAAACTGTTTTTT
D: .; J: TRBJ2-7; size: .; V: TRBV28; CDR3: CASSTGQGSSYEQYF; DNA: TGTGCCAGCAGTACCGGGCAGGGGAGCTCCTACGAGCAGTACTTC
D: TRBD1; J: TRBJ2-7; size: .; V: TRBV5-1; CDR3: CASSLGNRDSSYEQYF; DNA: TGCGCCAGCAGCTTGGGCAACCGGGACAGCTCCTACGAGCAGTACTTC
D: TRBD2; J: TRBJ2-5; size: .; V: TRBV19; CDR3: CASSMMSGRGETQYF; DNA: TGTGCCAGTAGTATGATGAGCGGGAGAGGAGAGACCCAGTACTTC
D: .; J: TRBJ1-3; size: .; V: TRBV7-8; CDR3: CANSLAGTVGNTIYF; DNA: TGTGCCAACAGCTTAGCGGGGACTGTGGGAAACACCATATATTTT
D: TRBD1; J: TRBJ2-1; size: once; V: TRBV2; CDR3: CASRPGTGVWNEQFF; DNA: TGTGCCAGTCGACCAGGGACAGGGGTGTGGAATGAGCAGTTCTTC
D: .; J: TRBJ2-5; size: .; V: TRBV7-2; CDR3: CASSSVETQYF; DNA: TGTGCCAGCAGCTCAGTGGAGACCCAGTACTTC
D: .; J: TRBJ1-2; size: .; V: TRBV28; CDR3: CASRQVGDGYTF; DNA: TGTGCCAGCAGACAAGTGGGGGATGGCTACACCTTC
D: .; J: TRBJ2-3; size: .; V: TRBV5-6; CDR3: CASSRRVRDGADTQYF; DNA: TGTGCCAGCAGCAGAAGGGTACGGGATGGCGCAGATACGCAGTATTTT
D: .; J: TRBJ1-4; size: .; V: TRBV5-8; CDR3: CASSRGSGFATNEKLFF; DNA: TGTGCCAGCAGCCGGGGGTCAGGGTTTGCAACTAATGAAAAACTGTTTTTT
D: .; J: TRBJ1-1; size: .; V: TRBV28; CDR3: CASSWGVRTEAFF; DNA: TGTGCCAGCAGTTGGGGGGTCCGGACTGAAGCTTTCTTT
D: TRBD2; J: TRBJ2-6; size: once; V: TRBV7-6; CDR3: CASSPGLAGQAGANVLTF; DNA: TGTGCCAGCAGCCCGGGACTAGCGGGACAAGCTGGGGCCAACGTCCTGACTTTC
D: TRBD1; J: TRBJ2-1; size: .; V: TRBV30; CDR3: CAWKGQGGYNEQFF; DNA: TGTGCCTGGAAGGGACAGGGGGGGTACAATGAGCAGTTCTTC
D: .; J: TRBJ2-5; size: .; V: TRBV14; CDR3: CASSHEGETQYF; DNA: TGTGCCAGCAGCCATGAGGGCGAGACCCAGTACTTC
D: TRBD2; J: TRBJ2-2; size: .; V: TRBV5-1; CDR3: CASSSTGTTNTGELFF; DNA: TGCGCCAGCAGCTCCACCGGGACTACGAACACCGGGGAGCTGTTTTTT
D: .; J: TRBJ1-1; size: .; V: TRBV7-9; CDR3: CASSLTELNTEAFF; DNA: TGTGCCAGCAGCTTGACAGAGTTGAACACTGAAGCTTTCTTT
D: TRBD1; J: TRBJ1-6; size: .; V: TRBV6-1; CDR3: CATGQGSSPLHF; DNA: TGTGCCACGGGACAGGGGAGTTCACCCCTCCACTTT
D: .; J: TRBJ1-1; size: .; V: TRBV10-3; CDR3: CAISDRSSTEAFF; DNA: TGTGCCATCAGTGATAGGTCCTCGACTGAAGCTTTCTTT
D: TRBD1; J: TRBJ2-7; size: .; V: TRBV5-4; CDR3: CASSLDRGSYEQYF; DNA: TGTGCCAGCAGTTTGGACAGGGGGTCCTACGAGCAGTACTTC
D: .; J: TRBJ2-7; size: few; V: TRBV5-8; CDR3: CASSWAGLDF; DNA: TGTGCCTCCAGCTGGGCAGGTCTCGACTTC
D: .; J: TRBJ2-1; size: once; V: TRBV2; CDR3: CASKSGVPSYNEQFF; DNA: TGTGCCAGCAAATCGGGGGTGCCCTCCTACAATGAGCAGTTCTTC